Below, 21 T cell receptor beta chains from the same sample are listed, as sequenced in a study of shared clonotypes between healthy human individuals. Only in-frame clones appear in the TCRdb table, and some are missing; sequencing was by immunoSEQ multiplex PCR. Among 2 million to 2.5 million clones listed, roughly 93% were seen once. The sequenced sample was naive CD4+ T cells from PBMCs. The subset: CD45RA+ positively selected. Source of these receptors: a man younger than 30 in good health. Some clones in this sample may be carry-over from other donors' samples.

V and J are TRBV7-9 and TRBJ1-1, with D uncertain. This CDR3 spans 14 amino acids. CDR1 and CDR2 (germline): SEHNR, FQNEAQ (reference sequence). Trimming left V 1 base short and J 4 bases short, with 10 bases between. The CDR3: CASSLDQVSTEAFF. Here the CDR3 DNA reads TGTGCCAGCAGCTTAGACCAGGTGAGCACTGAAGCTTTCTTT. The whole variable domain, remainder taken from reference TRBV7-9 and TRBJ1-1, is DTGVSQNPRHKITKRGQNVTFRCDPISEHNRLYWYRQTLGQGPEFLTYFQNEAQLEKSRLLSDRFSAERPKGSFSTLEIQRTEQGDSAMYLCASSLDQVSTEAFFGQGTRLTVV.

V and J are TRBV27 and TRBJ2-7; 11 bases line up with TRBD2. The CDR3 is made up of 16 amino acids. The germline V gene has CDR1 MNHEY and CDR2 SMNVEV (reference sequence). The V segment lost 9 bases and the J segment 0 bases; nucleotides outside the gene matches: 10. The CDR3 is CASLPRLAGPSYEQYF. In DNA, the CDR3 is TGTGCCAGTCTCCCCCGACTAGCGGGGCCCTCCTACGAGCAGTACTTC.

The V gene is TRBV19, the J gene TRBJ2-3; 8 bases line up with TRBD1. V lost 8 bases to trimming and J lost 3 bases; unmatched junction nucleotides: 7. Germline CDR1 and CDR2: LNHDA and SQIVND (reference sequence). CDR3 size: 14 residues. CDR3 nucleotide sequence: TGTGCCAGTTCGACAGGGGCCCGGACAGATACGCAGTATTTT. Its translation is CASSTGARTDTQYF. The complete variable domain, with remaining parts taken from reference TRBV19 and TRBJ2-3, reads DGGITQSPKYLFRKEGQNVTLSCEQNLNHDAMYWYRQDPGQGLRLIYYSQIVNDFQKGDIAEGYSVSREKKESFPLTVTSAQKNPTAFYLCASSTGARTDTQYFGPGTRLTVL.

With regard to this clone: The sample has other DNA sequences that encode this CDR3 too. The chain uses TRBV4-2 and TRBJ1-2, with no clear D. V shed 6 bases and J shed 0 bases, with 5 bases lying between them. In germline, CDR1 is LGHNA, CDR2 YNFKEQ. The CDR3 spans 12 residues. The CDR3: CASSQSNYGYTF. DNA of the CDR3: TGTGCCAGCAGTCAGTCTAACTATGGCTACACCTTC.

The rearrangement links TRBV12-5 to TRBJ2-5; D possibly uses TRBD1 or TRBD2 (5 bases each). V was pared by 4 bases and J by 5 bases, with 11 bases between. Germline V gene data show CDR1 as LGHNT and CDR2 as FRNRAP. CDR3 length: 13 residues. CDR3 sequence: CASGSGTSETQYF. The CDR3 DNA follows: TGTGCTAGTGGTTCTGGGACCTCCGAGACCCAGTACTTC.

This clone was seen a single time. The chain uses TRBV28 and TRBJ2-3; 8 positions agree with TRBD2. Germline CDR1 is MDHEN and CDR2 is SYDVKM. The CDR3 extends over 15 amino acids. With 2 bases clipped from V and 2 bases from J, the junction kept 3 bases outside the gene matches. The chain's CDR3 is CASSLTLAVTDTQYF. The CDR3 region has the DNA TGTGCCAGCAGTTTAACACTAGCGGTCACAGATACGCAGTATTTT.

V gene TRBV2 combines with J gene TRBJ1-4, with D unresolved. Germline V gene lookup returns CDR1 SNHLY and CDR2 FYNNEI. The CDR3 is 11 residues long. V gave up 2 bases and J gave up 12 bases, with 7 bases separating them. CDR3 nucleotide sequence: TGTGCCAGCAGTGAAAATGCGGAACTGTTTTTT. Its protein is CASSENAELFF.

The J gene is TRBJ2-3, the V gene TRBV7-7; 10 bases align to TRBD2. The CDR3 length is 16 residues. From germline, CDR1 is SSHAT and CDR2 FNYEAQ (reference sequence). V was clipped by 1 base and J by 2 bases; unmatched bases: 3. CDR3 bases: TGTGCCAGCAGCTTAGGACTAGCGGGCGCCACAGATACGCAGTATTTT. Protein sequence: CASSLGLAGATDTQYF.

V and J are TRBV2 and TRBJ2-1; 14 bases fit TRBD2. The germline gives CDR1 SNHLY, CDR2 FYNNEI. This CDR3 is built from 17 residues. V trimming: 8 bases; J trimming: 4 bases; junction bases outside the gene matches: 10. CDR3 DNA sequence: TGTGCCAGCCAATTAGGACTAGCGGGAGGCGCATACAATGAGCAGTTCTTC. Translation: CASQLGLAGGAYNEQFF.

In the case of this clone: The sample contains more than one DNA sequence encoding this CDR3. The V call is TRBV28, the J call TRBJ2-3, with D hard to call. CDR1 is MDHEN, CDR2 SYDVKM, per germline. CDR3 size: 12 residues. Trimming cost V 6 bases and J 2 bases, with 6 bases left between them. The CDR3 is CASRGYTDTQYF. The CDR3 region has the DNA TGTGCCAGCAGGGGTTACACAGATACGCAGTATTTT.

The chain has TRBV14 and TRBJ2-6; D is tentatively TRBD1 or TRBD2 (6 bases each). The germline V gene has CDR1 SGHDN and CDR2 FVKESK. The CDR3 contains 17 residues. V lost 0 bases and J 3 bases, leaving 12 bases between the germline ends. The DNA for the CDR3 is TGTGCCAGCAGCCAAGATCGGGGGCTGATTGGGGCCAACGTCCTGACTTTC. This gives the protein CASSQDRGLIGANVLTF.

CDR3 amino acids: CASSSVAGSYNEQFF. The DNA of the CDR3 is TGTGCCAGCAGCTCAGTAGCGGGCTCCTACAATGAGCAGTTCTTC. J is TRBJ2-1 and V is TRBV14; 7 bases match TRBD2. The junction had 4 bases not matched to a gene; V was cut back by 5 bases and J by 0 bases. The germline CDR1 and CDR2 sequences are SGHDN and FVKESK. The CDR3 sequence is 15 residues long.

In nucleotides, the CDR3 is TGTGCCAGCAGCCAAACGCCCTCAGGACAGGGTCGGACAGATACGCAGTATTTT. This encodes CASSQTPSGQGRTDTQYF. The rearrangement links TRBV11-2 to TRBJ2-3, with 8 bases that match TRBD1. Trimming removed 5 bases from V and 3 bases from J; junction bases left unmatched: 16. Germline assignment: CDR1 SGHAT and CDR2 FQNNGV. The CDR3 loop spans 18 amino acids.

The rearrangement uses TRBV5-1 and TRBJ2-7, with 12 positions matching TRBD1. CDR3 length: 14 residues. The germline V gene encodes CDR1 SGHRS and CDR2 YFSETQ. V gave up 4 bases and J gave up 5 bases; unmatched junction bases: 4. Here the CDR3 DNA reads TGCGCCAGCAGCCCAGGGACAGGGGGCCACGAGCAGTACTTC. Protein: CASSPGTGGHEQYF.

CDR3 sequence: CASSDLWATGLVSYEQYF. CDR3 bases: TGTGCCAGCAGTGACCTTTGGGCGACAGGCCTCGTCTCCTACGAGCAGTACTTC. This chain links TRBV6-1 with TRBJ2-7, with D possibly matching TRBD1 (6 bases). CDR1 and CDR2 (germline): MNHNS, SASEGT. The CDR3 contains 18 residues. The V gene lost 3 bases and the J gene lost 0 bases, with 21 bases spanning the gap.

The gene calls are TRBV6-1 and TRBJ2-7; TRBD2 is a possible D gene (5 bases). The CDR3 sequence is 15 residues long. Per germline, CDR1 MNHNS and CDR2 SASEGT. Trimming stripped 6 bases from V and 4 bases from J, with 19 bases between. The DNA of the CDR3 is TGTGCCAGCAGACCAATTCCGGAGGCACCATACGAGCAGTACTTC. Its translation: CASRPIPEAPYEQYF.

The chain carries TRBV2 and TRBJ2-1; 9 bases line up with TRBD2. V was pared by 6 bases and J by 7 bases, with 7 bases of the junction left unmatched. Germline V gene lookup returns CDR1 SNHLY and CDR2 FYNNEI. This CDR3 is 14 amino acids long. The CDR3 DNA sequence: TGTGCCAGCAGGGCGGGAGGGTTGACAAATGAGCAGTTCTTC. It codes for CASRAGGLTNEQFF.

J is TRBJ2-1 and V is TRBV5-4; TRBD1 might be the D (5 bases). CDR1 is SGHNT, CDR2 YYREEE, per germline (reference sequence). This CDR3 spans 12 amino acids. Trimming pared 0 bases from V and 9 bases from J, leaving 7 bases between. The CDR3 loop is CASSLDQGEQFF. As DNA, the CDR3 is TGTGCCAGCAGCTTGGATCAGGGTGAGCAGTTCTTC.

The V and J genes are TRBV20-1 and TRBJ2-1, with TRBD1 matching over 8 bases. This CDR3 spans 11 amino acids. Germline-derived CDR1 and CDR2 are DFQATT and SNEGSKA (reference sequence). Losses at the gene ends were 6 bases for V and 10 bases for J; bases not matched to a gene: 5. CDR3 DNA: TGCAGTGCAAGGACAGGGAAAGAGCAGTTCTTC. It is translated as CSARTGKEQFF.

The genes are TRBV19 and TRBJ2-1; TRBD2 agrees at 9 bases. Germline-derived CDR1 and CDR2 are LNHDA and SQIVND (reference sequence). J gave up 8 bases and V 3 bases, and 17 bases lay outside the gene matches. The CDR3 covers 18 residues. The CDR3 DNA reads TGTGCCAGTAGTATGGTATTGAGTGGAGTAGCGGGAGTTGATGAGCAGTTCTTC. Residues: CASSMVLSGVAGVDEQFF.

The chain couples TRBV19 to TRBJ2-6, with unresolved D. Germline V gene data show CDR1 as LNHDA and CDR2 as SQIVND (reference sequence). Between the trimmed V and J ends, which lost 3 bases and 0 bases, there was a span of 6 bases. The CDR3 extends over 15 amino acids. DNA of the CDR3: TGTGCCAGTAGTATGGGCCTCTCTGGGGCCAACGTCCTGACTTTC. Translated, it gives CASSMGLSGANVLTF. Based on the CDR3 plus reference TRBV19 and TRBJ2-6, the full variable domain is DGGITQSPKYLFRKEGQNVTLSCEQNLNHDAMYWYRQDPGQGLRLIYYSQIVNDFQKGDIAEGYSVSREKKESFPLTVTSAQKNPTAFYLCASSMGLSGANVLTFGAGSRLTVL.